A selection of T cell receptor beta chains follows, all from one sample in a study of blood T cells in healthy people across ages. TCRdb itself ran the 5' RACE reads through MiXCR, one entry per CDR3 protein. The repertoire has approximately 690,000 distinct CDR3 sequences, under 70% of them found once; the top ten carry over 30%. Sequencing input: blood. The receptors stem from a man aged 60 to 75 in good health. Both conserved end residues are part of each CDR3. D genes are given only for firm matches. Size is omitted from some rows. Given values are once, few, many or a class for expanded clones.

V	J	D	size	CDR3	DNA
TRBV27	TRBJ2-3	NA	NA	CASWGNTDTQYF	TGTGCCTCTTGGGGGAACACAGATACGCAGTATTTT
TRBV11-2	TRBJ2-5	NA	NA	CASSLDGRDRETQYF	TGTGCCAGCAGCCTCGACGGCAGGGATAGAGAGACCCAGTACTTC
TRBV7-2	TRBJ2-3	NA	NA	CASSFLTAGDTQYF	TGTGCCAGCAGCTTCTTGACGGCTGGAGATACGCAGTATTTT
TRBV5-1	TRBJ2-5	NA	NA	CSSRRRGGQSETQYF	TGCTCCAGCAGGCGGAGGGGGGGCCAGTCAGAGACCCAGTACTTC
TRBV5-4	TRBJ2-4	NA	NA	CASSQRPQLEQYF	TGTGCCAGCAGCCAACGTCCGCAACTGGAGCAGTACTTC
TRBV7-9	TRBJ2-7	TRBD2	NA	CASSPGGNYEQYF	TGTGCCAGCAGCCCGGGGGGAAACTACGAGCAGTACTTC
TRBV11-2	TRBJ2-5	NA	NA	CASSLLDGGLGAQYF	TGTGCCAGCAGCTTGCTAGACGGCGGGCTGGGGGCCCAGTACTTC
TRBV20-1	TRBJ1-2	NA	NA	CSASAGATIIGYTF	TGCAGTGCATCAGCCGGAGCCACCATCATAGGCTACACCTTC
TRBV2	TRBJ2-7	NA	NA	CASLRGAGFEQYF	TGTGCCAGTCTACGCGGGGCGGGGTTCGAGCAGTACTTC
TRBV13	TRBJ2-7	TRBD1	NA	CASRIGGQGYEQYF	TGTGCCAGCAGGATAGGGGGACAGGGATACGAGCAGTACTTC
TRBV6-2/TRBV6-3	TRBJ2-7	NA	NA	CASSQNRDPYEQYF	TGTGCCAGCAGTCAGAACAGGGATCCCTACGAGCAGTACTTC
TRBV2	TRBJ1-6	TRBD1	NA	CASSDRTGNSPLHF	TGTGCCAGCAGTGATCGGACAGGGAATTCACCCCTCCACTTT
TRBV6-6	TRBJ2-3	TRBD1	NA	CASSHWDRGKGTDTQYF	TGTGCCAGTAGCCACTGGGACAGGGGGAAGGGCACAGATACGCAGTATTTT
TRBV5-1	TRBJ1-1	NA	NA	CASRFTGQEAFF	TGCGCCAGCAGGTTTACCGGACAGGAAGCTTTCTTT
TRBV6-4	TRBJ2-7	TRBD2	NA	CASSLSGTRGNEQYF	TGTGCCAGCAGTCTTTCCGGGACTAGGGGAAATGAGCAGTACTTC
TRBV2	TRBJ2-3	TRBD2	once	CASRGGGSTDTQYF	TGTGCCAGCAGAGGCGGGGGTAGCACAGATACGCAGTATTTT
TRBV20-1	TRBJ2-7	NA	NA	CSARGRTSYEQYF	TGCAGTGCTAGGGGTCGCACCTCCTACGAGCAGTACTTC
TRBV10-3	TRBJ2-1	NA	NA	CAISGQKDEQFF	TGTGCCATCAGTGGACAGAAAGATGAGCAGTTCTTC
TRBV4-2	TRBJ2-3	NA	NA	CASSQGDRSPDTQYF	TGTGCCAGCAGCCAAGGCGACAGGTCCCCGGATACGCAGTATTTT
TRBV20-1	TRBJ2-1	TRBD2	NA	CSAPRTSGARNEQFF	TGCAGTGCTCCACGGACTAGCGGGGCCCGTAACGAGCAGTTCTTC
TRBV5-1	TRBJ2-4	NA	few	CASSLGGSGTNIQYF	TGCGCCAGCAGCTTGGGGGGGAGCGGTACAAACATTCAGTACTTC
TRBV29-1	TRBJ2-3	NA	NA	CSVELATTQYF	TGCAGCGTTGAACTAGCGACTACGCAGTATTTT
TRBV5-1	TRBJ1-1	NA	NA	CASSLSPAEAFF	TGCGCCAGCAGCTTGTCGCCGGCTGAAGCTTTCTTT
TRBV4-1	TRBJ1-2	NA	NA	CASRRIGTPANYGYTF	TGCGCCAGCAGAAGAATCGGGACTCCTGCTAACTATGGCTACACCTTC
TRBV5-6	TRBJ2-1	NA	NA	CASSQVDRYNEQFF	TGTGCCAGCAGCCAAGTGGACAGATACAATGAGCAGTTCTTC
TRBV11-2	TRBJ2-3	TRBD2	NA	CASSSGLASDTQYF	TGCGCCAGCAGCTCAGGACTAGCTAGTGATACGCAGTATTTT
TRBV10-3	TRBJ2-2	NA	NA	CAISDESKGPNTGELFF	TGTGCCATCAGTGATGAATCAAAGGGCCCGAACACCGGGGAGCTGTTTTTT
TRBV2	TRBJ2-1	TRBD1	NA	CASDRGQETQFF	TGTGCCAGCGACAGGGGACAAGAGACCCAGTTCTTC
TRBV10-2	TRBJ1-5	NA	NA	CASRQTADSNQPQHF	TGCGCCAGCAGACAGACAGCCGATAGCAATCAGCCCCAGCATTTT
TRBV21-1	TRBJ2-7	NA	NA	CASSAGNTPFASEQYF	TGTGCCAGCAGCGCCGGAAACACCCCTTTTGCGAGTGAGCAGTACTTC
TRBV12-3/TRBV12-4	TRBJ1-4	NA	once	CASSLGGWANEKLFF	TGTGCCAGCAGTTTAGGGGGGTGGGCTAATGAAAAACTGTTTTTT
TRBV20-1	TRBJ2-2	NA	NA	CSARSGEGDTGELFF	TGCAGTGCTAGGAGCGGGGAGGGGGACACCGGGGAGCTGTTTTTT
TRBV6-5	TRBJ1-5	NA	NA	CASSSRRGGSNQPQHF	TGTGCCAGCAGTTCTCGGAGGGGTGGTAGCAATCAGCCCCAGCATTTT
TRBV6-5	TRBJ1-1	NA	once	CASSSRTEGDTEAFF	TGTGCCAGCAGTTCCCGGACAGAAGGGGACACTGAAGCTTTCTTT
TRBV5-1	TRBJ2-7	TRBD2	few	CASSRSGDHEQYF	TGCGCCAGCAGCCGTAGCGGGGACCACGAGCAGTACTTC
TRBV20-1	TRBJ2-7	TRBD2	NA	CSATPGLAPSYEQYF	TGCAGTGCTACCCCGGGACTAGCGCCTTCCTACGAGCAGTACTTC
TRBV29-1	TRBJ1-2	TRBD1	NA	CSVEDVQGAPVTF	TGCAGCGTTGAAGACGTGCAGGGGGCCCCGGTCACCTTC
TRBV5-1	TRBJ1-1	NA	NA	CASSLSGRTTSEAFF	TGCGCCAGCAGCTTGTCCGGACGTACTACGAGTGAAGCTTTCTTT
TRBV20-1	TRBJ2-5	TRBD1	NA	CSADRGVQETQYF	TGCAGTGCTGACAGGGGTGTCCAAGAGACCCAGTACTTC
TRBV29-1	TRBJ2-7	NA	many	CSVGGASYEQYF	TGCAGCGTGGGGGGGGCATCCTACGAGCAGTACTTC
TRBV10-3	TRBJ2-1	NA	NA	CAIRAGGGERQFF	TGTGCCATCAGGGCGGGCGGTGGAGAGAGGCAGTTCTTC
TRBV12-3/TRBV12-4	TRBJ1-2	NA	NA	CASSTLGGSSYGYTF	TGTGCCAGCAGTACCCTCGGAGGGAGCTCTTATGGCTACACCTTC
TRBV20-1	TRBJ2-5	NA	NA	CSAGPPGTLQETQYF	TGCAGTGCTGGTCCCCCCGGGACTCTTCAAGAGACCCAGTACTTC
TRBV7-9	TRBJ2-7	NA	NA	CASSLGSANAYEQYF	TGTGCCAGCAGCTTAGGTTCCGCTAACGCCTACGAGCAGTACTTC
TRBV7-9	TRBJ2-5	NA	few	CASSLGQRGETQYF	TGTGCCAGCAGCTTAGGGCAACGCGGGGAGACCCAGTACTTC